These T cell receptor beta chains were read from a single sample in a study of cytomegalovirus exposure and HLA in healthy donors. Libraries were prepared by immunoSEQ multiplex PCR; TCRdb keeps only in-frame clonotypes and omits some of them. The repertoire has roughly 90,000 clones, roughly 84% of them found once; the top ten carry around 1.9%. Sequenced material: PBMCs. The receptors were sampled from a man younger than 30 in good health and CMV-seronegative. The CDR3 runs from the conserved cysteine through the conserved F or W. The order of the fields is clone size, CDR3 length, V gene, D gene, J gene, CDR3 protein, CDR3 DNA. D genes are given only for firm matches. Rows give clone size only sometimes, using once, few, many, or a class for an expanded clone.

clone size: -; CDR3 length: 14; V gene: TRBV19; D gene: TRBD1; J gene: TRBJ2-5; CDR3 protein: CASSQQGVRETQYF; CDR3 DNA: TGTGCCAGTAGTCAGCAGGGGGTTCGGGAGACCCAGTACTTC
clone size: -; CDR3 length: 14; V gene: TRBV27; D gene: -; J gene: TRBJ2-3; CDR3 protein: CASSYGTLTDTQYF; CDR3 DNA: TGTGCCAGCAGTTACGGGACTCTCACAGATACGCAGTATTTT
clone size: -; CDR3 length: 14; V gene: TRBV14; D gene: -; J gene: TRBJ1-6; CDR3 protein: CASSRRAGRVPLHF; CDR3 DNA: TGTGCCAGCAGCCGCCGGGCAGGGCGCGTGCCCCTCCACTTT
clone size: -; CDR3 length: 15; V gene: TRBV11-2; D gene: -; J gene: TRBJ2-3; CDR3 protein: CASSSFSREGSTQYF; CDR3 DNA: TGTGCCAGCAGCTCATTTAGTCGGGAAGGGAGTACGCAGTATTTT
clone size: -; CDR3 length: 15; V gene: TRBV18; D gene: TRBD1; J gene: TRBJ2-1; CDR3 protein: CASSPSGTGYNEQFF; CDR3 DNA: TGTGCCAGCTCACCGTCCGGGACAGGGTACAATGAGCAGTTCTTC
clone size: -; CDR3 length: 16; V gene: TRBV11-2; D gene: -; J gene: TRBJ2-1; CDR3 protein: CASSLGRAGFYNEQFF; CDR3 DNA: TGTGCCAGCAGCTTAGGGCGTGCGGGGTTCTACAATGAGCAGTTCTTC
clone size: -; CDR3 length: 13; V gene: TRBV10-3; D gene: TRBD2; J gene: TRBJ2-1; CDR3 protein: CATAPTSSDEQFF; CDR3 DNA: TGTGCCACCGCCCCGACTAGCAGCGATGAGCAGTTCTTC
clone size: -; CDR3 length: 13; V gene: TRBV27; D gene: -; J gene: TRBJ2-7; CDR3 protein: CASSPSRSDEQYF; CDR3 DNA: TGTGCCAGCAGTCCCTCAAGGAGCGACGAGCAGTACTTC
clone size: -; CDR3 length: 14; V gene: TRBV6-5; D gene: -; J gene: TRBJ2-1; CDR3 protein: CASSYGPNSNEQFF; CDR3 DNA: TGTGCCAGCAGTTACGGGCCCAACTCCAATGAGCAGTTCTTC
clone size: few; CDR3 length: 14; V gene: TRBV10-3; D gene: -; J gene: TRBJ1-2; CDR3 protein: CAISESWANYGYTF; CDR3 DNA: TGTGCCATCAGTGAGTCCTGGGCCAACTATGGCTACACCTTC
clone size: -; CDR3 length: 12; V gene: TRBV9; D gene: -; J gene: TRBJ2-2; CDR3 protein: CASSVASGELFF; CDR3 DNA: TGTGCCAGCAGCGTAGCTAGCGGGGAGCTGTTTTTT
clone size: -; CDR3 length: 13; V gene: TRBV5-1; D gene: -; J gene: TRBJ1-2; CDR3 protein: CASTKGEYYGYTF; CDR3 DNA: TGCGCCAGCACCAAGGGGGAGTACTATGGCTACACCTTC
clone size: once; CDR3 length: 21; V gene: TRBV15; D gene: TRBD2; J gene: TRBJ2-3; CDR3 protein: CATSSRTSGVASGRGADTQYF; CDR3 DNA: TGTGCCACCAGCAGTCGAACGTCAGGGGTGGCTAGCGGGAGAGGGGCAGATACGCAGTATTTT
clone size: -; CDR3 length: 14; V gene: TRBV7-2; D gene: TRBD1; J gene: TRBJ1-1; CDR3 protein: CASSQTGVDTEAFF; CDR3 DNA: TGTGCCAGCAGTCAGACAGGGGTGGACACTGAAGCTTTCTTT
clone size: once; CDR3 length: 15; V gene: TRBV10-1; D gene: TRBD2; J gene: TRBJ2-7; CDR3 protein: CASSNSGSSLYEQYF; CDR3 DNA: TGCGCCAGCAGTAATAGCGGGTCCTCCCTCTACGAGCAGTACTTC
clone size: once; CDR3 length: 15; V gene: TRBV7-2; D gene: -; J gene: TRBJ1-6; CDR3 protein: CASSLDRVYNSPLHF; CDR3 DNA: TGTGCCAGCAGCTTAGACAGGGTCTATAATTCACCCCTCCACTTT
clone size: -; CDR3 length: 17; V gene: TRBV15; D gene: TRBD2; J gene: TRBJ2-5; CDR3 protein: CATIRGLAGFGIETQYF; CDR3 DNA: TGTGCCACCATACGTGGACTAGCGGGATTCGGGATAGAGACCCAGTACTTC
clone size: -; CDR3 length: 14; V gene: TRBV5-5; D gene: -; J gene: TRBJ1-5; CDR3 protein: CASSLIGGGQPQHF; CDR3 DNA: TGTGCCAGCAGCTTAATTGGGGGGGGACAGCCCCAGCATTTT
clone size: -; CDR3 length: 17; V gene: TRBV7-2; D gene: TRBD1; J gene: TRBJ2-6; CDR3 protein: CASSASHRGHGANVLTF; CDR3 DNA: TGTGCCAGCAGCGCCAGCCACAGGGGGCACGGGGCCAACGTCCTGACTTTC
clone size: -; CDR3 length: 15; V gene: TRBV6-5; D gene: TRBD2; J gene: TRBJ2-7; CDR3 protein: CASTRKAGGPYEQYF; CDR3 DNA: TGTGCCAGCACTCGCAAGGCGGGAGGGCCTTACGAGCAGTACTTC
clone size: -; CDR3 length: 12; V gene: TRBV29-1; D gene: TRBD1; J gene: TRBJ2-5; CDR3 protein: CSVRGLEETQYF; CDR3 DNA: TGCAGCGTGAGGGGGCTAGAAGAGACCCAGTACTTC
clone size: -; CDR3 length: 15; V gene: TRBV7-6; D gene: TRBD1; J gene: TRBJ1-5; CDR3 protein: CASSLQGGGNQPQHF; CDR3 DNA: TGTGCCAGCAGCTTACAGGGGGGAGGCAATCAGCCCCAGCATTTT
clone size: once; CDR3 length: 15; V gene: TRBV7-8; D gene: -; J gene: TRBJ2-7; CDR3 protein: CASSVSQGWGHEQYF; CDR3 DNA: TGTGCCAGCAGCGTAAGCCAGGGATGGGGCCACGAGCAGTACTTC
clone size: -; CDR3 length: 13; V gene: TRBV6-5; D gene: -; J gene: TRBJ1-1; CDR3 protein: CASSYSRNTEAFF; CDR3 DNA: TGTGCCAGCAGTTACTCGAGGAACACTGAAGCTTTCTTT
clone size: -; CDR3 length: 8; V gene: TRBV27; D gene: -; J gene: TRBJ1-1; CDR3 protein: CARTEAFF; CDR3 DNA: TGTGCCCGCACTGAAGCTTTCTTT
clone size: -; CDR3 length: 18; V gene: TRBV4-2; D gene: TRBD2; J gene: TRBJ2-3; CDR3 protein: CASSQGPSGRVVADTQYF; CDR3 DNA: TGTGCCAGCAGCCAAGGGCCTAGCGGGAGGGTGGTGGCAGATACGCAGTATTTT
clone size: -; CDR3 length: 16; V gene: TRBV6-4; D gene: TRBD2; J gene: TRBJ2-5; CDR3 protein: CASSPSRASGQETQYF; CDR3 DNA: TGTGCCAGTAGTCCATCAAGAGCTAGCGGACAAGAGACCCAGTACTTC
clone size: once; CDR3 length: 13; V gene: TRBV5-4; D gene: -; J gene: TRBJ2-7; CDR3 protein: CASSLNSDYEQYF; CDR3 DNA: TGTGCCAGCAGCTTAAATAGCGACTACGAGCAGTACTTC
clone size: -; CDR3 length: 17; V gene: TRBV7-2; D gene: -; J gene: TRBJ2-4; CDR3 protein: CASSLGGLTLAKNIQYF; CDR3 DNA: TGTGCCAGCAGCTTAGGCGGTCTAACCCTAGCCAAAAACATTCAGTACTTC
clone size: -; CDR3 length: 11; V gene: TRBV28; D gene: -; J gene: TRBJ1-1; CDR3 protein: CATKEGVVAFF; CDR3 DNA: TGTGCCACCAAAGAGGGGGTGGTAGCTTTCTTT
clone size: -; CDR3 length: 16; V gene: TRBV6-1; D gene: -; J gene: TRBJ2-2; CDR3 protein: CASSESAGASTGELFF; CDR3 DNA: TGTGCCAGCAGTGAATCTGCGGGGGCGTCCACCGGGGAGCTGTTTTTT
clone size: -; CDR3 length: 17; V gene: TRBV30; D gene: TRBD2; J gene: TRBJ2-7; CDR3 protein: CAWSGTSGRYMSYEQYF; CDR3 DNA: TGTGCCTGGAGTGGGACTAGCGGGAGGTATATGTCCTACGAGCAGTACTTC
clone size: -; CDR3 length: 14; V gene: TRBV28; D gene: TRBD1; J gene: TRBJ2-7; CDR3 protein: CASSPGQGLSEQYF; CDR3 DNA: TGTGCCAGCAGTCCGGGACAGGGATTAAGCGAGCAGTACTTC
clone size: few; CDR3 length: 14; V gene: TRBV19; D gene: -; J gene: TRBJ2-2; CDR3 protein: CASTSGWWTGELFF; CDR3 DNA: TGTGCCAGCACTTCAGGGTGGTGGACCGGGGAGCTGTTTTTT
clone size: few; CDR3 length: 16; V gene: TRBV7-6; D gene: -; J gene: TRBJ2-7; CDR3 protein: CASSLATSPNTGEQYF; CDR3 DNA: TGTGCCAGCAGCTTAGCGACTAGTCCCAATACGGGGGAGCAGTACTTC
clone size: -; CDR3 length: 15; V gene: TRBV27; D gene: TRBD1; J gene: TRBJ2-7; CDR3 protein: CASSTLEAGGYEQYF; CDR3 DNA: TGTGCCAGCAGTACCCTAGAAGCAGGGGGCTACGAGCAGTACTTC
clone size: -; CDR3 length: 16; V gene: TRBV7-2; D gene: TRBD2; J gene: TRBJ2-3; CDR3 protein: CASSLVGTSGTDTQYF; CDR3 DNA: TGTGCCAGCAGCTTAGTAGGGACTAGCGGCACAGATACGCAGTATTTT
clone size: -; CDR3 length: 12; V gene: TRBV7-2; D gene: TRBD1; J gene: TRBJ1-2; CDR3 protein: CASSQTGVGYTF; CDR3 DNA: TGTGCCAGCAGCCAGACAGGGGTGGGCTACACCTTC
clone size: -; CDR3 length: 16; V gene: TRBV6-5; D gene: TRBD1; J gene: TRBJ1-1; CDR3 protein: CASSYPGQKGNTEAFF; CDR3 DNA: TGTGCCAGCAGTTACCCGGGACAGAAGGGGAACACTGAAGCTTTCTTT
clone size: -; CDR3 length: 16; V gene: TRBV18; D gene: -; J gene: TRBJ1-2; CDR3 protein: CASSPSGVGANYGYTF; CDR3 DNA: TGTGCCAGCTCACCATCAGGGGTCGGAGCTAACTATGGCTACACCTTC
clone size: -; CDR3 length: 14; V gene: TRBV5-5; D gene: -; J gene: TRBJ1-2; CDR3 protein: CASSQQPGVGGYTF; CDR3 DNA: TGTGCCAGCAGCCAACAACCAGGGGTAGGAGGCTACACCTTC